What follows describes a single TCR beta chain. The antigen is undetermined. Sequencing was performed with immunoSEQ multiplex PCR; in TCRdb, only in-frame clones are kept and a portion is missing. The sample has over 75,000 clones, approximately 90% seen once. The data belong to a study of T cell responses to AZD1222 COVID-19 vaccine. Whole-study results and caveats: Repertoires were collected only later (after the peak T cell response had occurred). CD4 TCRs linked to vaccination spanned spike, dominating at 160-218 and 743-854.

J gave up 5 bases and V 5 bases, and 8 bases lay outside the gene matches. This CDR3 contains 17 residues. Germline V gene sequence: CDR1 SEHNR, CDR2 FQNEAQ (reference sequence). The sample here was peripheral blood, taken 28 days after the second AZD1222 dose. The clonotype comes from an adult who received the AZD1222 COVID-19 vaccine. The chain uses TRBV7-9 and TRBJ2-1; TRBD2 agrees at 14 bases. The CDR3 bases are TGTGCCAGCAGCCGGACTAGCGGGGGGTCAAAAGACAATGAGCAGTTCTTC. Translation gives CASSRTSGGSKDNEQFF.